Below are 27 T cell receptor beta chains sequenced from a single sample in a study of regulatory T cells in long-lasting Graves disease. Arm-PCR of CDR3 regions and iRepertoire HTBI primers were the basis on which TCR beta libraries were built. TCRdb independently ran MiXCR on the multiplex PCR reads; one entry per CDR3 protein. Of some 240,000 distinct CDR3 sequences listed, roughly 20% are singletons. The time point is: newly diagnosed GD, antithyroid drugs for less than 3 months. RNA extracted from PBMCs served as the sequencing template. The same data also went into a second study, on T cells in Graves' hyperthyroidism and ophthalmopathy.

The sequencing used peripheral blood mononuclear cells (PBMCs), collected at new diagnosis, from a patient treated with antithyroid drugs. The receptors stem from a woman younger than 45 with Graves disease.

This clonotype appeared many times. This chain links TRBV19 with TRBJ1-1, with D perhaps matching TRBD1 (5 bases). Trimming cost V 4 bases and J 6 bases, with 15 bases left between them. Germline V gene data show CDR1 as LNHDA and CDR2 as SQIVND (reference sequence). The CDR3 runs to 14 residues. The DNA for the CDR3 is TGTGCCAGTAGTAGGACCAGGGAGGCTGCTGAAGCTTTCTTT. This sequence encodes CASSRTREAAEAFF.

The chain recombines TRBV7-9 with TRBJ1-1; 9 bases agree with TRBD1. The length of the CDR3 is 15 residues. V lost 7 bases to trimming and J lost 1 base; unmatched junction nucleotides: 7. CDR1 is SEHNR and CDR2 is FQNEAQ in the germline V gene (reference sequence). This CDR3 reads CASTLWTGENTEAFF. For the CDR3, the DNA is TGTGCCAGCACGCTTTGGACAGGGGAGAACACTGAAGCTTTCTTT.

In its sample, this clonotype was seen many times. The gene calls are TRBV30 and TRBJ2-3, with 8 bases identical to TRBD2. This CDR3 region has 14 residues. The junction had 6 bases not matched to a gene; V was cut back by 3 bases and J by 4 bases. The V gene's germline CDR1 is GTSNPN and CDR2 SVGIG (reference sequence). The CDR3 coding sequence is TGTGCCTGGAGCAGCGGGGGTGGTTCAGATACGCAGTATTTT. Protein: CAWSSGGGSDTQYF. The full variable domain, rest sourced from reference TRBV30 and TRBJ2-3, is SQTIHQWPATLVQPVGSPLSLECTVEGTSNPNLYWYRQAAGRGLQLLFYSVGIGQISSEVPQNLSASRPQDRQFILSSKKLLLSDSGFYLCAWSSGGGSDTQYFGPGTRLTVL.

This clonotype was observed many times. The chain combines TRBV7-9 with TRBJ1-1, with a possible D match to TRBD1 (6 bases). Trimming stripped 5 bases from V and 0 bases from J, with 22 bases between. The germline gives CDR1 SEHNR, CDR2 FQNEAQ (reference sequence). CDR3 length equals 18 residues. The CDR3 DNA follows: TGTGCCAGCAGCCCAGGGGCCCAGTGGGAAAACATGAACACTGAAGCTTTCTTT. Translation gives CASSPGAQWENMNTEAFF.

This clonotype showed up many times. CDR3: CASSLVKDFSNQPQHF. DNA for the CDR3: TGTGCCAGCAGCTTAGTAAAGGATTTTAGCAATCAGCCCCAGCATTTT. The V gene is TRBV7-8, the J gene TRBJ1-5, with D unresolved. This CDR3 is built from 16 residues. Germline assignment: CDR1 SGHVS and CDR2 FQNEAQ. Trimming cost V 1 base and J 0 bases, with 10 bases left between them.

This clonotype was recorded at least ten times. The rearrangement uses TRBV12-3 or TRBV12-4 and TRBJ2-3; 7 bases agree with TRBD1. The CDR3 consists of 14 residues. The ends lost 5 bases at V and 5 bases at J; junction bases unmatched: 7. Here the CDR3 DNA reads TGTGCCAGCAGTCACGACAGGACAGGAGATACGCAGTATTTT. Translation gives CASSHDRTGDTQYF.

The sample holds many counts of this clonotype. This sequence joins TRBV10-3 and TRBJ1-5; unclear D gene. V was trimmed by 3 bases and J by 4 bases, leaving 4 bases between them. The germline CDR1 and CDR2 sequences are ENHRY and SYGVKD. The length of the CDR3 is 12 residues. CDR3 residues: CAISEGNQPQHF. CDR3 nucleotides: TGTGCCATCAGTGAAGGAAATCAGCCCCAGCATTTT.

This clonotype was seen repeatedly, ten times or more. In DNA, the CDR3 is TGTGCCAGCAGTTTGGCGACTGGCCGGTACAATGAGCAGTTCTTC. Protein product: CASSLATGRYNEQFF. The rearrangement joins TRBV28 to TRBJ2-1; D is undetermined. This CDR3 comprises 15 residues. V lost 3 bases to trimming and J lost 4 bases, with 13 bases between them. Germline assignment: CDR1 MDHEN and CDR2 SYDVKM.

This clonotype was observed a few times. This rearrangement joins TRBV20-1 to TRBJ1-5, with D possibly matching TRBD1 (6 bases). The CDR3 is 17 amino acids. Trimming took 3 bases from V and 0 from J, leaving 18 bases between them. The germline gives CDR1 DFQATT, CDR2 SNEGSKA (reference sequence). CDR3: CSASDRRQAPSNQPQHF. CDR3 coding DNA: TGCAGTGCTAGTGATCGGAGACAGGCCCCTAGCAATCAGCCCCAGCATTTT.

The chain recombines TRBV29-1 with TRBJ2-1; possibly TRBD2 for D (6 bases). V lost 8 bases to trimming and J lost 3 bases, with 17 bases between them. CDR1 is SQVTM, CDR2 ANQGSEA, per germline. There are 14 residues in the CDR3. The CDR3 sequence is CSIAGTGDYNEQFF. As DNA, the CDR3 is TGCAGCATAGCCGGGACGGGGGACTACAATGAGCAGTTCTTC.

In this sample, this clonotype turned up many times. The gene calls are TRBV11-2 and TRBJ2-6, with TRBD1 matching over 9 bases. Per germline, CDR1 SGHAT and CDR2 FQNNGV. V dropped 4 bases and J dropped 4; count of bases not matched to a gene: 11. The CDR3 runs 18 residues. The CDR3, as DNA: TGTGCCAGCAGCTCGGGGAGGGACAGGGTTCTGGGGGCCAACGTCCTGACTTTC. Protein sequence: CASSSGRDRVLGANVLTF.

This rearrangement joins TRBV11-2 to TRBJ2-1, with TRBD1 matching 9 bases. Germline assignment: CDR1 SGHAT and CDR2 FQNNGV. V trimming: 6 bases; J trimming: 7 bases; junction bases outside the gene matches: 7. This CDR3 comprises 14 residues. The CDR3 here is CASSYGTGKNEQFF. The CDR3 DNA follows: TGTGCCAGCAGTTACGGGACAGGGAAGAATGAGCAGTTCTTC.

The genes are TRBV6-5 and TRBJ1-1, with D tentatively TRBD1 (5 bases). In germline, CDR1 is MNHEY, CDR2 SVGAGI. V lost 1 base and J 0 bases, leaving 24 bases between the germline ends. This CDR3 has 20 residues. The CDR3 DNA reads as TGTGCCAGCAGTTACTTGGGTGTCACGGGGACGAGGGCCATGAACACTGAAGCTTTCTTT. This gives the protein CASSYLGVTGTRAMNTEAFF.

The CDR3 protein is CASSGPGTSGSGGTDTQYF. As DNA, the CDR3 is TGTGCCAGCAGCGGGCCCGGGACTAGCGGGAGTGGAGGCACAGATACGCAGTATTTT. The chain combines TRBV7-2 with TRBJ2-3, with 14 positions matching TRBD2. The V and J ends lost 5 bases and 1 base, in that order; junction bases with no gene match: 11. CDR3 length: 19 amino acids. Germline CDR1 reads SGHTA; CDR2 reads FQGNSA.

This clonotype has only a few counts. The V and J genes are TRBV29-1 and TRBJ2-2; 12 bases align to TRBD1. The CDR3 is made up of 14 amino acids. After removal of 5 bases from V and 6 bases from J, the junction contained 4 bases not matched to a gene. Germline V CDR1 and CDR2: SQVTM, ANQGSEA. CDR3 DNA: TGCAGCGTTCTTCGGGACAGGGGGCCCGGGGAGCTGTTTTTT. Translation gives CSVLRDRGPGELFF.

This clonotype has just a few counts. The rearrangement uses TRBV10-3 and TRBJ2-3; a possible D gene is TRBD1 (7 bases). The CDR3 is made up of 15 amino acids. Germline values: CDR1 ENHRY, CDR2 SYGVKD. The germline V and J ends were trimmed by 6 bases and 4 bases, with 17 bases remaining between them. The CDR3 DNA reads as TGTGCCATCAGGGGCAGGGGGGATAAGGCAGATACGCAGTATTTT. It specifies CAIRGRGDKADTQYF.

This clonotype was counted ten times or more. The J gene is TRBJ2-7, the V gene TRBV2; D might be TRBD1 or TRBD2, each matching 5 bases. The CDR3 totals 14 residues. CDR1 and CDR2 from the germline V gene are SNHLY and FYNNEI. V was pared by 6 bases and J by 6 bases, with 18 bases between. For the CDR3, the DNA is TGTGCCAGCAGGGACATCCGGGCCGCGGGCGAGCAGTACTTC. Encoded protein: CASRDIRAAGEQYF.

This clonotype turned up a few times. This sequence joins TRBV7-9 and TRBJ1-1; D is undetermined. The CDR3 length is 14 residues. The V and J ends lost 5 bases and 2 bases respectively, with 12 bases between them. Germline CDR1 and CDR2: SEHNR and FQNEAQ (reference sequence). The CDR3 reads CASSHLGVNTEAFF. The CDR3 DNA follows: TGTGCCAGCAGCCACCTCGGGGTTAACACTGAAGCTTTCTTT.

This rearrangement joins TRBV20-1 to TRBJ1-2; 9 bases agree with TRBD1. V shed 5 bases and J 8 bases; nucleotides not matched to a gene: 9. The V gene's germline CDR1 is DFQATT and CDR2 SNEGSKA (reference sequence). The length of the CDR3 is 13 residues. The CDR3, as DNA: TGCAGTGCTGCAAACAGGGGGCCGTCCGGCTACACCTTC. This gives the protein CSAANRGPSGYTF.

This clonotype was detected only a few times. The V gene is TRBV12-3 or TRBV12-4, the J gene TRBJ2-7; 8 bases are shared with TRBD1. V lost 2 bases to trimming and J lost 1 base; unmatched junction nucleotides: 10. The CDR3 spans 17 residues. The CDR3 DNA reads TGTGCCAGCAGTTTAATAATAGGGGACAGGTCATCCTACGAGCAGTACTTC. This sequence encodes CASSLIIGDRSSYEQYF.

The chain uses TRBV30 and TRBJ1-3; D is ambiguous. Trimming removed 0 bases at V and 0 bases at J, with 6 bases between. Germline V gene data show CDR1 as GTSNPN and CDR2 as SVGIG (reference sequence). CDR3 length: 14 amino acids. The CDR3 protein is CAWSVGVSGNTIYF. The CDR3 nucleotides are TGTGCCTGGAGTGTAGGCGTCTCTGGAAACACCATATATTTT.

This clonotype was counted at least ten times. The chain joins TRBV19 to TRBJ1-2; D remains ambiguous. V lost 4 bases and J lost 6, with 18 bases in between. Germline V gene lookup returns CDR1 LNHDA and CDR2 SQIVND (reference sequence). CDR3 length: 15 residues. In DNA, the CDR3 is TGTGCCAGTAGTACCGGGTGGAGCTCAATCGATGGCTACACCTTC. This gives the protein CASSTGWSSIDGYTF. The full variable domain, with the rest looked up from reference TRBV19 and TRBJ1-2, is DGGITQSPKYLFRKEGQNVTLSCEQNLNHDAMYWYRQDPGQGLRLIYYSQIVNDFQKGDIAEGYSVSREKKESFPLTVTSAQKNPTAFYLCASSTGWSSIDGYTFGSGTRLTVV.

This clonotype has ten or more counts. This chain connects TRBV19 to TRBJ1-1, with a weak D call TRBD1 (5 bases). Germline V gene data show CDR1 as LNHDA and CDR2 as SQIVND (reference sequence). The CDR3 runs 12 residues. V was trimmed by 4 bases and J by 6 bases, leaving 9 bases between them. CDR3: CASSTGTAEAFF. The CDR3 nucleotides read TGTGCCAGTAGTACAGGGACCGCTGAAGCTTTCTTT.

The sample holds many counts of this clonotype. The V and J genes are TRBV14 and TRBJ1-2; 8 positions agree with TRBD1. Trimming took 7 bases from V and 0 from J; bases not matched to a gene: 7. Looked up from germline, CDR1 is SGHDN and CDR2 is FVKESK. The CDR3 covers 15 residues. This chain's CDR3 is CASTPGQGTNYGYTF. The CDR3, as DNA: TGTGCCAGCACCCCCGGACAGGGCACTAACTATGGCTACACCTTC.

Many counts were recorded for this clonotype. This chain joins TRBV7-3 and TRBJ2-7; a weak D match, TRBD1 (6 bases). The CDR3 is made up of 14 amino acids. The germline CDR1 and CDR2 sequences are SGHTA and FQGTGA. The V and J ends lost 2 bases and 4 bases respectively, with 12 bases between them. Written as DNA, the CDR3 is TGTGCCAGCAGCTTACGGCAGGGGATGTACGAGCAGTACTTC. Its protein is CASSLRQGMYEQYF.

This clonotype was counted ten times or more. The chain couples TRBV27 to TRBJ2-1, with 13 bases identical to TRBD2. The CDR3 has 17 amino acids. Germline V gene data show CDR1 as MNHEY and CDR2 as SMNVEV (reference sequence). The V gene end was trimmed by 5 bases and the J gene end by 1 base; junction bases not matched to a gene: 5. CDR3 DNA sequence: TGTGCCAGCAGTGCGGGACTAGCGGGGCTTTCCTACAATGAGCAGTTCTTC. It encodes CASSAGLAGLSYNEQFF.

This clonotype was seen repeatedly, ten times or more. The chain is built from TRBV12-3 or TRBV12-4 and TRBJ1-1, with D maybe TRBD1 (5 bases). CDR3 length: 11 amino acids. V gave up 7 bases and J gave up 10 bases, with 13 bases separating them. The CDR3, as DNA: TGTGCCAGCACCCTCGGGGGGGGAGCTTTCTTT. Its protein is CASTLGGGAFF.